The present T cell receptor (beta chain) was sequenced within a study of blood T cell repertoires in COVID-19 (TCRdb year 2020). Broadly, across the study: Samples from collaborators originated in the United States, Italy and Spain and spanned both the acute and convalescent phases of COVID-19. A freely available public database, intended as a resource for researchers studying the immune response to SARS-CoV-2, is where the repertoires were released. The material from the prospective study consisted of cDNA or gDNA derived from T cells, B-cell-depleted T cells, or PBMCs. Nearly every sample came with metadata listing a de-identified subject ID, COVID-19 status, age in years and sex. The dataset comprised deeply sampled blood TCRbeta repertoires from subjects exposed to, actively infected with, or recovered from COVID-19. Where HLA class I and class II types were available, the types were taken from metadata supplied by the sample provider, not from assay-based typing. The samples were drawn from the first 160 participants of the ongoing ImmuneRACE study and from 1,254 subjects provided by 6 global collaborators. Study-level results and caveats: The quantity of clinical and demographic metadata differed by source and by participant and was supplied without curation.

Compared with germline, V lacks 1 base and J lacks 3 bases; bases without a gene match: 5. CDR1 is given as SGHTA and CDR2 as FQGNSA, both from the germline V gene. Including the terminal cysteine and phenylalanine, the CDR3 comprises 15 residues. Only CDR3 DNA is held: 45 bases, read in frame from base 1. Each collaborating institution followed its own protocols to collect whole blood in K2EDTA tubes. Collaborator samples were shipped for TCRbeta analysis as frozen whole blood, isolated PBMCs, or DNA extracted from either sample type. The immunoSEQ Assay, a bias-controlled multiplex PCR, was used to amplify TCRbeta CDR3 regions from genomic DNA. The published analysis was carried out like this. The number of nucleated cells in each sample was estimated by amplification of reference gene primers within the assay. To quantify the absolute abundance of each unique TCRbeta CDR3 rearrangement, sequence reads were collapsed and filtered. Productive Simpson clonality was computed per sample as the square root of Simpson's diversity index over productive rearrangements. As stored in TCRdb, this immuneACCESS dataset retains in-frame rearrangements with V and J assigned. A fraction of the clones does not appear; measured against another copy, unresolved V genes explain less than half of the discrepancy, and the remainder lacks a known reason. The V and J calls and the clone size are those of that table, but D and trimming were determined from the DNA. This sample comprises roughly 59,000 clones, 76% of them detected only once. Jointly, the top ten make up around 6.4% of the sample.

This clone appeared once. It lacks a known antigen. No base quality values were provided; no much bigger clone lies one nucleotide off. The chain was built from TRBV7-2 and TRBJ2-7; TRBD2 matches 8 bases in the middle. The receptor was isolated from a woman in her 50s with active or convalescent COVID-19. Material for sequencing was peripheral blood. This receptor has the CDR3 CASSLDSGGFYEQYF. The sequence in DNA is TGTGCCAGCAGCTTAGATTCGGGAGGGTTCTACGAGCAGTACTTC.